These 29 T cell receptor beta chains share one sample of origin, sequenced in a study of T cells in Graves' hyperthyroidism and ophthalmopathy. Amplified TCR beta CDR3 regions came from RNA transcripts. HTBI primers were the set used in a first-round RT-PCR of the TCR CDR3. TCRdb processed the multiplex PCR reads anew with MiXCR; each CDR3 protein has one entry. The sample consists of around 580,000 distinct CDR3 sequences, about 43% of them appearing once. The sequencing sample was made of peripheral blood or thyroid tissue (not recorded which). These receptors originate from a woman aged 18 to 35 with Graves' hyperthyroidism.

This clonotype was counted a few times. This chain uses TRBV18 with TRBJ2-7; either TRBD1 or TRBD2 may fit D (6 bases each). Germline CDR1 is KGHSH and CDR2 is LQKENI. V gave up 3 bases and J gave up 6 bases, with 15 bases separating them. The CDR3 totals 14 residues. The CDR3 DNA reads TGTGCCAGCTCACCCTCGGGGGCGCGGGGCGAGCAGTACTTC. Translating gives CASSPSGARGEQYF.

This clonotype has ten or more counts. Given the absence of the conserved phenylalanine or tryptophan at the CDR3 end, a read error is likely. V and J are TRBV24-1 and TRBJ1-5; TRBD1 matches 10 bases. From germline, CDR1 is KGHDR and CDR2 SFDVKD. The V segment lost 3 bases and the J segment 2 bases; nucleotides outside the gene matches: 3. The CDR3 sequence is 16 residues long. The CDR3: CATSDPGTGGNQPQHL. Written as DNA, the CDR3 is TGTGCCACCAGTGATCCCGGGACAGGGGGCAATCAGCCCCAGCATCTT.

About this clonotype: At one end, the junction sequence differs from germline, possibly due to a read error. The rearrangement uses TRBV7-9 and TRBJ2-7; tentatively, D is TRBD1 (6 bases). CDR3 length equals 12 residues. CDR1 is SEHNR and CDR2 is FQNEAQ in the germline V gene (reference sequence). The CDR3 sequence is CASSLSGVERYF. The CDR3 DNA reads as TGTGCCAGCAGCTTGTCAGGGGTCGAGCGGTACTTC.

The rearrangement links TRBV7-3 to TRBJ2-2, with no clear D. V lost 5 bases to trimming and J lost 7 bases, with 8 bases between them. This CDR3 has 12 residues. Germline-derived CDR1 and CDR2 are SGHTA and FQGTGA. CDR3: CASSPVGGELFF. CDR3 bases: TGTGCCAGCAGCCCTGTCGGCGGGGAGCTGTTTTTT.

V usage is TRBV15 and J usage is TRBJ2-7; 13 bases are a match to TRBD2. The CDR3 contains 15 residues. J lost 7 bases, V lost 0 bases, and 3 bases had no gene match. Per the germline V gene, CDR1 is LNHNV and CDR2 is YYDKDF (reference sequence). CDR3 in amino acids: CATSRDETSGREQYF. DNA of the CDR3: TGTGCCACCAGCAGAGATGAGACTAGCGGGAGGGAGCAGTACTTC.

V is TRBV7-8 and J is TRBJ1-3; D not resolved. Germline-derived CDR1 and CDR2 are SGHVS and FQNEAQ. There are 14 residues in the CDR3. With 6 bases removed from V and 4 bases from J, the gap between germline ends came to 13 bases. In nucleotides, the CDR3 is TGTGCCAGCAGGTCCTGGGGTATGGGAAACACCATATATTTT. Encoded protein: CASRSWGMGNTIYF.

The chain links TRBV7-3 to TRBJ2-3, with TRBD2 matching over 8 bases. J was trimmed by 6 bases and V by 1 base; bases with no gene match: 0. The CDR3 spans 13 residues. In germline, CDR1 is SGHTA, CDR2 FQGTGA. The CDR3 sequence is CASSLSGRDTQYF. The CDR3 coding sequence is TGTGCCAGCAGCTTAAGCGGGAGGGATACGCAGTATTTT.

This clonotype appeared a few times. The V and J genes are TRBV10-1 and TRBJ2-5; the D gene is possibly TRBD2 (5 bases). CDR3 length: 15 residues. V lost 6 bases and J lost 5, with 19 bases in between. CDR1 WNHNN and CDR2 SYGVQD come from the germline V gene (reference sequence). Here the CDR3 DNA reads TGCGCCAGCAGCCCCGGTACTGCCAGAGGGGAGACCCAGTACTTC. Translated: CASSPGTARGETQYF.

The rearrangement joins TRBV5-5 to TRBJ2-6; 9 bases fit TRBD1. TRBJ2-1 matches the DNA end more closely, so the J call is doubtful. The V gene's germline CDR1 is SGHKS and CDR2 YYEKEE (reference sequence). The CDR3 consists of 14 residues. The CDR3 DNA reads TGTGCCAGCAGCTGGACAGGGGTCGTCAATGAGCAGTTCTTC. Its translation is CASSWTGVVNEQFF.

This clonotype has only a few counts. The rearrangement uses TRBV6-1 and TRBJ1-3; the D is unclear. The CDR3 contains 13 residues. Deletions cut 6 bases from V and 2 bases from J, with 8 bases between. Per germline, CDR1 MNHNS and CDR2 SASEGT. The CDR3 reads CASRKITGNTIYF. The CDR3 DNA reads as TGTGCCAGCAGGAAAATTACTGGAAACACCATATATTTT.

The chain has TRBV9 and TRBJ2-7; TRBD2 agrees at 14 bases. This CDR3 region has 18 residues. The germline CDR1 and CDR2 sequences are SGDLS and YYNGEE. The trim removed 6 bases at V and 7 bases at J, leaving 18 bases unmatched. The CDR3 spells CASTEGIGGLAGADEQYF. As DNA, the CDR3 is TGTGCCAGCACGGAGGGGATAGGGGGACTAGCGGGAGCCGATGAGCAGTACTTC.

The rearrangement joins TRBV9 to TRBJ1-3; D is unresolved. The CDR3 runs 16 residues. Germline lookup yields CDR1 SGDLS and CDR2 YYNGEE. The V end lost 2 bases, the J end lost 0 bases, and 12 bases lay between the germline ends. For the CDR3, the DNA is TGTGCCAGCAGCGTTAGCTTTGGGAGCTCTGGAAACACCATATATTTT. It is translated as CASSVSFGSSGNTIYF.

This clonotype has ten or more counts. The V call is TRBV6-2 or TRBV6-3, the J call TRBJ1-1; 11 nucleotides align to TRBD1. The germline V gene has CDR1 MNHEY and CDR2 SVGEGT. Unmatched junction bases numbered 1, after V lost 0 bases and J lost 7 bases. This CDR3 has 14 residues. The CDR3 nucleotides read TGTGCCAGCAGTTACTCGGACAGGGGGCGTGAAGCTTTCTTT. Translating it yields CASSYSDRGREAFF.

This chain uses TRBV19 with TRBJ1-4; TRBD1 matches 11 bases. The germline V gene encodes CDR1 LNHDA and CDR2 SQIVND (reference sequence). The CDR3 is 16 amino acids. With 6 bases clipped from V and 1 base from J, the junction kept 4 bases outside the gene matches. CDR3 bases: TGTGCCAGTAGCAAGGGACAGGGGGGAACTAATGAAAAACTGTTTTTT. Protein sequence: CASSKGQGGTNEKLFF.

This clonotype was observed at least ten times. V is TRBV6-1 and J is TRBJ2-5, with a possible D match to TRBD1 (6 bases). The length of the CDR3 is 14 residues. Trimming removed 8 bases at V and 1 base at J, with 14 bases between. Germline CDR1 MNHNS, CDR2 SASEGT. As DNA, the CDR3 is TGTGCCAGCCTACCTCAGGGGATCCAAGAGACCCAGTACTTC. It specifies CASLPQGIQETQYF.

In this sample, this clonotype turned up many times. The gene calls are TRBV5-1 and TRBJ2-2; 15 positions agree with TRBD2. Trimming removed 4 bases from V and 5 bases from J; junction bases left unmatched: 6. This CDR3 contains 17 residues. Germline CDR1 is SGHRS and CDR2 is YFSETQ. The CDR3, as DNA: TGCGCCAGCAGCATCGGACTAGCGGGAGGGCAAACCGGGGAGCTGTTTTTT. Amino acids: CASSIGLAGGQTGELFF.

This chain connects TRBV6-1 to TRBJ2-7, with TRBD2 matching 8 bases. The CDR3 spans 15 residues. V shed 6 bases and J 9 bases; nucleotides not matched to a gene: 16. The germline V gene encodes CDR1 MNHNS and CDR2 SASEGT. CDR3 region: CASSPAGRGAPPQYF. The CDR3 DNA reads as TGTGCCAGCAGCCCCGCGGGGCGGGGGGCACCTCCGCAGTACTTC.

The table lists this clonotype with many counts. This chain joins TRBV3-1 and TRBJ1-1; TRBD1 might be the D (5 bases). V lost 4 bases and J 3 bases, leaving 12 bases between the germline ends. CDR3 length: 14 amino acids. CDR1 and CDR2 from the germline V gene are LGHDT and YNNKEL (reference sequence). CDR3 region: CASSPGTWDTEAFF. The CDR3, as DNA: TGTGCCAGCAGCCCCGGGACTTGGGACACTGAAGCTTTCTTT.

The chain links TRBV7-3 to TRBJ1-6; 9 bases match TRBD1. The V gene end was trimmed by 4 bases and the J gene end by 10 bases; junction bases not matched to a gene: 8. Germline lookup yields CDR1 SGHTA and CDR2 FQGTGA. The CDR3 length is 15 residues. This CDR3 reads CASSSSGQGKSPLHF. As DNA, the CDR3 is TGTGCCAGCAGCTCCTCGGGACAGGGAAAGTCACCCCTCCACTTT.

The sample holds one count of this clonotype. The rearrangement joins TRBV29-1 to TRBJ2-5; no reliable D call. Trimming pared 8 bases from V and 5 bases from J, leaving 12 bases between. The CDR3 totals 11 residues. Germline V lookup: CDR1 SQVTM, CDR2 ANQGSEA. CDR3 loop: CSSPHWETQYF. The CDR3 coding sequence is TGCAGCTCACCACATTGGGAGACCCAGTACTTC.

This clonotype was seen at least ten times. The chain links TRBV5-6 to TRBJ1-5, with D possibly matching TRBD1 (5 bases). The CDR3 runs 15 residues. V lost 4 bases to trimming and J lost 3 bases, with 14 bases between them. The V gene's germline CDR1 is SGHDT and CDR2 YYEEEE. The CDR3 region is CASSGSGTHNQPQHF. CDR3 bases: TGTGCCAGCAGCGGATCCGGGACCCACAATCAGCCCCAGCATTTT.

The chain's CDR3 is CASSLMGVNTEAFF. CDR3 coding DNA: TGTGCCAGCAGCTTAATGGGCGTGAACACTGAAGCTTTCTTT. The chain couples TRBV7-3 to TRBJ1-1; D uncertain. This CDR3 has 14 residues. Per germline, CDR1 SGHTA and CDR2 FQGTGA. V was cut by 1 base and J by 0 bases, with 6 bases left in between.

The sample holds many counts of this clonotype. The chain couples TRBV4-1 to TRBJ2-6; D not certain. Trimming took 0 bases from V and 0 from J, leaving 9 bases between them. CDR1 is MGHRA and CDR2 is YSYEKL in the germline V gene. The CDR3 is 17 residues long. The CDR3 region is CASSQDLEVSGANVLTF. The CDR3 DNA is TGCGCCAGCAGCCAAGATCTTGAGGTCTCTGGGGCCAACGTCCTGACTTTC.

This clonotype has only a few counts. The rearrangement joins TRBV5-1 to TRBJ1-2, with D uncertain. Trimming left V 0 bases short and J 4 bases short, with 10 bases between. Germline lookup yields CDR1 SGHRS and CDR2 YFSETQ. This CDR3 region has 14 residues. CDR3 residues: CASSLGLLGYGYTF. CDR3 coding DNA: TGCGCCAGCAGCTTGGGCCTTTTGGGCTATGGCTACACCTTC.

The CDR3 DNA follows: TGTGCCAGCAGCCCGGACAGGGTGGGGAACATTCAGTACTTC. Amino acids: CASSPDRVGNIQYF. The V gene is TRBV7-9, the J gene TRBJ2-4, with TRBD1 matching over 8 bases. The germline CDR1 and CDR2 sequences are SEHNR and FQNEAQ (reference sequence). The CDR3 extends over 14 amino acids. V dropped 5 bases and J dropped 7; count of bases not matched to a gene: 7.

The table lists this clonotype with many counts. CDR3 protein: CSAGRTTRNEETQYF. The DNA of the CDR3 is TGCAGTGCTGGGAGGACTACACGAAATGAAGAGACCCAGTACTTC. The rearrangement links TRBV20-1 to TRBJ2-5; tentatively, D is TRBD2 (6 bases). The CDR3 contains 15 residues. The V end lost 5 bases, the J end lost 3 bases, and 19 bases lay between the germline ends. Germline V gene sequence: CDR1 DFQATT, CDR2 SNEGSKA (reference sequence).

This clonotype was picked up one time. The gene calls are TRBV6-6 and TRBJ2-4, with 8 nucleotides matching TRBD1. The CDR3 length is 15 residues. CDR1 is MNHNY, CDR2 SVGAGI, per germline (reference sequence). The ends lost 5 bases at V and 4 bases at J; junction bases unmatched: 7. CDR3 sequence reads: CASSEGGDRKNIQYF. The CDR3 nucleotides read TGTGCCAGCAGTGAAGGAGGGGACAGGAAAAACATTCAGTACTTC.

The chain joins TRBV29-1 to TRBJ1-5; TRBD1 might be the D (5 bases). CDR1 is SQVTM and CDR2 is ANQGSEA in the germline V gene. The CDR3 is made up of 12 amino acids. With 3 bases removed from V and 7 bases from J, the gap between germline ends came to 10 bases. CDR3 amino acids: CSVDRRGQPQHF. The CDR3 nucleotides are TGCAGCGTTGATCGGCGGGGGCAGCCCCAGCATTTT.

The CDR3 spells CATSRGTAISGANVLTF. The CDR3 DNA reads TGTGCCACCAGCAGAGGGACAGCGATCTCTGGGGCCAACGTCCTGACTTTC. The chain combines TRBV15 with TRBJ2-6, with a possible D match to TRBD1 (6 bases). This CDR3 spans 17 amino acids. Trimming removed 1 base at V and 0 bases at J, with 10 bases between. The germline V gene encodes CDR1 LNHNV and CDR2 YYDKDF (reference sequence).